Detailed here is one T cell receptor beta chain. Its antigen is unknown. The PCR had 60 Vbeta and 13 Jbeta primers. Sequenced by immunoSEQ multiplex PCR; TCRdb stores in-frame clones only, minus some. This sample has under 150,000 clones, with 55% to 80% found just once. This entry comes from a study of cytomegalovirus exposure and HLA in healthy donors. The study, taken as a whole, reports: Immune exposure information available was restricted to CMV serostatus.

All donors participated as healthy donors of bone marrow. CDR3 length: 15 amino acids. From germline, CDR1 is SGHRS and CDR2 YFSETQ. V was pared by 4 bases and J by 4 bases, with 17 bases between. What was sequenced was PBMCs. The receptor's source is a middle-aged woman in good health and CMV-seronegative. This rearrangement joins TRBV5-1 to TRBJ1-1; D might be TRBD1 (5 bases). The CDR3 DNA reads TGCGCCAGCAGCGTCCCCCTTGGGGGGGGCACTGAAGCTTTCTTT. Translated: CASSVPLGGGTEAFF.